The 10 T cell receptor beta chains below were found in one sample sequenced in a study of cytomegalovirus exposure and HLA in healthy donors. 60 Vbeta and 13 Jbeta primers were used in PCR. Only in-frame clones appear in the TCRdb table, and some are missing; sequencing was by immunoSEQ multiplex PCR. The sample has over 200,000 clones, approximately 81% seen once. The specimen sequenced was PBMCs. The origin of the receptors is a human donor in good health.

J is TRBJ2-3 and V is TRBV15; TRBD2 matches 9 bases. Germline V gene data show CDR1 as LNHNV and CDR2 as YYDKDF (reference sequence). The trim removed 1 base at V and 14 bases at J, leaving 25 bases unmatched. The CDR3 extends over 19 amino acids. The CDR3 here is CATSRVHVSIAGAGYGTYF. As DNA, the CDR3 is TGTGCCACCAGCAGAGTCCACGTCAGTATAGCGGGAGCAGGGTATGGCACGTATTTT.

The rearrangement uses TRBV7-3 and TRBJ2-1, with 7 bases identical to TRBD2. Germline CDR1 reads SGHTA; CDR2 reads FQGTGA. V was clipped by 2 bases and J by 7 bases; unmatched bases: 8. The CDR3 is made up of 15 amino acids. The CDR3 is CASSLRAGEGNEQFF. CDR3 nucleotide sequence: TGTGCCAGCAGCTTACGGGCGGGAGAGGGAAATGAGCAGTTCTTC.

The CDR3 protein is CATRQGARLAGVETQYF. CDR3 in DNA: TGTGCCACCCGACAGGGGGCACGGCTAGCGGGAGTGGAGACCCAGTACTTC. The chain uses TRBV7-9 and TRBJ2-5; D tentatively reads TRBD1 or TRBD2 (10 bases each). Trimming pared 10 bases from V and 5 bases from J, leaving 29 bases between. From germline, CDR1 is SEHNR and CDR2 FQNEAQ (reference sequence). CDR3 length equals 17 residues.

V and J are TRBV5-1 and TRBJ2-5; D possibly corresponds to TRBD2 (6 bases). The CDR3 is 14 residues long. The germline gives CDR1 SGHRS, CDR2 YFSETQ. The germline V and J ends were trimmed by 4 bases and 2 bases, with 12 bases remaining between them. CDR3 nucleotide sequence: TGCGCCAGCAGCCCCATGGGGAGGCAAGAGACCCAGTACTTC. It encodes CASSPMGRQETQYF.

This clone was seen a few times. The chain recombines TRBV2 with TRBJ1-1; 10 nucleotides align to TRBD1. Germline CDR1 is SNHLY and CDR2 is FYNNEI. V trimming: 11 bases; J trimming: 7 bases; junction bases outside the gene matches: 10. There are 13 residues in the CDR3. CDR3 DNA: TGTGCCTGGCTCCGGGGACAGGGGAATGAAGCTTTCTTT. This gives the protein CAWLRGQGNEAFF.

The V and J genes are TRBV28 and TRBJ2-7; a possible D gene is TRBD2 (7 bases). Germline loops: CDR1 MDHEN, CDR2 SYDVKM. The CDR3 covers 15 residues. Trimming pared 5 bases from V and 13 bases from J, leaving 27 bases between. CDR3 sequence reads: CASSPPQGSASGFYF. The CDR3 DNA reads TGTGCCAGCAGTCCCCCACAGGGTAGCGCTAGCGGCTTTTACTTC. Combining the CDR3 with reference TRBV28 and TRBJ2-7 gives the whole variable domain DVKVTQSSRYLVKRTGEKVFLECVQDMDHENMFWYRQDPGLGLRLIYFSYDVKMKEKGDIPEGYSVSREKKERFSLILESASTNQTSMYLCASSPPQGSASGFYFGPGTRLTVT.

This clone showed up just once. J is TRBJ2-1 and V is TRBV7-3; D is possibly TRBD2 (5 bases). The V gene lost 3 bases and the J gene lost 2 bases, with 11 bases spanning the gap. Germline assignment: CDR1 SGHTA and CDR2 FQGTGA. The CDR3 has 15 residues. CDR3 amino acids: CASSFDGRAYNEQFF. The CDR3 bases are TGTGCCAGCAGCTTCGACGGGCGGGCCTACAATGAGCAGTTCTTC.

The V call is TRBV29-1, the J call TRBJ2-5; maybe TRBD1 (6 bases). The end of the DNA aligns better with TRBJ2-7, so the J call may be wrong. This CDR3 contains 13 residues. Germline V lookup: CDR1 SQVTM, CDR2 ANQGSEA. The CDR3 here is CSVEGDTGYEQYF. As DNA, the CDR3 is TGCAGCGTTGAAGGGGACACCGGCTACGAGCAGTACTTC.

The V and J genes are TRBV18 and TRBJ2-3; a weak D match, TRBD2 (6 bases). This CDR3 is built from 14 residues. Germline V gene data show CDR1 as KGHSH and CDR2 as LQKENI. The V end was cut by 6 bases, the J end by 1 base, with 11 bases between. The DNA of the CDR3 is TGTGCCAGCTCCCCGGGCGGGGGCACAGATACGCAGTATTTT. This sequence encodes CASSPGGGTDTQYF.

Here the CDR3 reads CASSRGDRGTYEQYF. DNA of the CDR3: TGCGCCAGCAGCCGGGGGGACAGGGGAACCTACGAGCAGTACTTC. This chain connects TRBV4-1 to TRBJ2-7, with TRBD1 identical over 10 bases. Germline CDR1 is MGHRA and CDR2 is YSYEKL. Unmatched junction bases numbered 5, after V lost 4 bases and J lost 2 bases. The CDR3 runs 15 residues.